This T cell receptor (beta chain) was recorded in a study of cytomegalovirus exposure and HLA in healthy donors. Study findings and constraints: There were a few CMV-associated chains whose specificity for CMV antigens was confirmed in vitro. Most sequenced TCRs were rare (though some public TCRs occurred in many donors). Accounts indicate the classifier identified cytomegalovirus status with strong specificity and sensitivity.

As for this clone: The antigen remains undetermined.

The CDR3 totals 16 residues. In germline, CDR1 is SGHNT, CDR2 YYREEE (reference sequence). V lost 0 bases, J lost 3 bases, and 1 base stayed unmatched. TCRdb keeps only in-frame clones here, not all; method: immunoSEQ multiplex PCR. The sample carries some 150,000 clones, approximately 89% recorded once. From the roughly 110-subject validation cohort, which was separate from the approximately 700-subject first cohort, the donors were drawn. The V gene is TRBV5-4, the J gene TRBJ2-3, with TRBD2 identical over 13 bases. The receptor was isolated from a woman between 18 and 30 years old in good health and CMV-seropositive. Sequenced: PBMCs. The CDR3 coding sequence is TGTGCCAGCAGCTTGGAGGGACTAGCGGGGACAGATACGCAGTATTTT. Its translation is CASSLEGLAGTDTQYF.